These T cell receptor beta chains were read from a single sample in a study of human T cells and chemical hapten exposure. TCRdb recomputed calls from the RACE reads with MiXCR, one row per CDR3 protein. The table shows 100,000 or so distinct CDR3 sequences, with around 10% occurring only once. This specimen was whole blood, taken in connection with sensitization to the hapten diphenylcyclopropenone (DPC). All receptors derive from a man aged 40-55 years with alopecia areata. Some clones in this sample may be carry-over from other donors' samples. Each CDR3 is given with its conserved first and last residue. A D gene is named only where the DNA matches it firmly. Clone size, where shown, is once, few, many, or a class for clones that have expanded.

TRBJ2-2,TRBD2,TRBV12-3/TRBV12-4,many,TGTGCCAGCAGTTTGAAGAGTAGCGGGGTTGTCACCGGGGAGCTGTTTTTT,CASSLKSSGVVTGELFF
TRBJ2-3,TRBD2,TRBV5-1,NA,TGCGCCAGCAGCCCTAGCGGGTTTTATGGAGATACGCAGTATTTT,CASSPSGFYGDTQYF
TRBJ1-2,NA,TRBV2,few,TGTGCCAGCAGTGAATTGGGCGGTGGCTACACCTTC,CASSELGGGYTF
TRBJ2-1,TRBD1,TRBV4-3,many,TGCGCCAGCAGCCAAGCGAGGACAGGGCTGTACAATGAGCAGTTCTTC,CASSQARTGLYNEQFF
TRBJ2-3,NA,TRBV20-1,few,TGCAGTGCTAGTGATGTGGGAATCAGCACAGATACGCAGTATTTT,CSASDVGISTDTQYF
TRBJ1-1,NA,TRBV28,few,TGTGCCAGCAGTTTTTCCTCGAACACTGAAGCTTTCTTT,CASSFSSNTEAFF
TRBJ1-1,TRBD1,TRBV6-2/TRBV6-3,many,TGTGCCAGCAGTTCCGCCGGGACAGGGGGATTTGGGGCTTTCTTT,CASSSAGTGGFGAFF
TRBJ1-1,NA,TRBV5-1,many,TGCGCCAGCAGTTCGGGGGGCGCCGGCACTGAAGCTTTCTTT,CASSSGGAGTEAFF
TRBJ1-2,TRBD1,TRBV7-2,many,TGTGCCAGCAGCCCGAGCAGGGGGGCCTATGGCTACACCTTC,CASSPSRGAYGYTF
TRBJ1-2,NA,TRBV6-5,many,TGTGCCAGCAGCGCGACAGGAAACTATGGCTACACCTTC,CASSATGNYGYTF
TRBJ2-5,TRBD2,TRBV6-2/TRBV6-3,many,TGTGCCAGCAGTTACAAGAGACTAGCGGGACGGTCGGAAGAGACCCAGTACTTC,CASSYKRLAGRSEETQYF
TRBJ2-3,TRBD1,TRBV18,NA,TGTGCCAGCTCAACCGGGACAGGTCCCGATACGCAGTATTTT,CASSTGTGPDTQYF
TRBJ2-3,NA,TRBV6-6,NA,TGTGCCAGCAGTTACGCAGATACGCAGTATTTT,CASSYADTQYF
TRBJ2-1,NA,TRBV29-1,NA,TGCAGCGTTTTTAGACAGGGAGGCAATGAGCAGTTCTTC,CSVFRQGGNEQFF
TRBJ2-7,NA,TRBV12-3/TRBV12-4,NA,TGTGCCAGCAGCCGATCCGGGACCACAAACGAGCAGTACTTC,CASSRSGTTNEQYF
TRBJ2-1,NA,TRBV28,many,TGTGCCAGCAGTTTACCAGTCCTCAATGAGCAGTTCTTC,CASSLPVLNEQFF
TRBJ2-1,NA,TRBV3-1,few,TGTGCCAGCAGCCAAGGCGCAGCGGCCCATAGTTACAATGAGCAGTTCTTC,CASSQGAAAHSYNEQFF
TRBJ1-5,TRBD1,TRBV20-1,NA,TGCAGTGCTAAGATTACAGGGGGTCTTGGCAATCAGCCCCAGCATTTT,CSAKITGGLGNQPQHF
TRBJ1-2,TRBD1,TRBV7-9,few,TGTGCCAGCAGCTTAGGGACAGGGAGAAATGGCTACACCTTC,CASSLGTGRNGYTF
TRBJ2-3,TRBD2,TRBV7-2,NA,TGTGCCAGCATGTCATCCTCAGGCGTGACTAGCGGTAGCACAGATACGCAGTATTTT,CASMSSSGVTSGSTDTQYF
TRBJ2-5,NA,TRBV7-7,few,TGTGCTAGCAGCTTAGCCCCAGGGGGGGAGACCCAGTACTTC,CASSLAPGGETQYF
TRBJ2-1,TRBD2,TRBV19,NA,TGTGCCAGTACCCCCCTAGCGGGAGCACGTAATGAGCAGTTCTTC,CASTPLAGARNEQFF
TRBJ1-2,TRBD1,TRBV5-4,few,TGTGCCAGCAGCCCCCGACAGGGTGGGGGGGGCTACACCTTC,CASSPRQGGGGYTF